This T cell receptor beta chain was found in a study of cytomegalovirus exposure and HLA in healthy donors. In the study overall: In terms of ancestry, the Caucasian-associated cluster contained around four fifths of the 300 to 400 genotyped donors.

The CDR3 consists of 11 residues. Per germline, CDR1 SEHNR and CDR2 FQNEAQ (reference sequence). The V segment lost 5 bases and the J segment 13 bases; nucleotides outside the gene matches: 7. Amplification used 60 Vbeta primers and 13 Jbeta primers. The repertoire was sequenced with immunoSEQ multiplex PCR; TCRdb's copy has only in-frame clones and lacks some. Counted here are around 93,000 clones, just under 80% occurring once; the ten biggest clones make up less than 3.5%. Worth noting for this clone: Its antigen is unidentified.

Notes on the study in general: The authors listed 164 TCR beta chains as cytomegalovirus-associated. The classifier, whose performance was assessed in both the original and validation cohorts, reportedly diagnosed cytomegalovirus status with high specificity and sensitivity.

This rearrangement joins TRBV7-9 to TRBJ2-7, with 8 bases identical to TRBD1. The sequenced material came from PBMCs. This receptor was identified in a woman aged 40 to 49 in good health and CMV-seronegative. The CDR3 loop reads CASSLGQGTYF. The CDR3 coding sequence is TGTGCCAGCAGCCTTGGACAGGGTACTTACTTC.